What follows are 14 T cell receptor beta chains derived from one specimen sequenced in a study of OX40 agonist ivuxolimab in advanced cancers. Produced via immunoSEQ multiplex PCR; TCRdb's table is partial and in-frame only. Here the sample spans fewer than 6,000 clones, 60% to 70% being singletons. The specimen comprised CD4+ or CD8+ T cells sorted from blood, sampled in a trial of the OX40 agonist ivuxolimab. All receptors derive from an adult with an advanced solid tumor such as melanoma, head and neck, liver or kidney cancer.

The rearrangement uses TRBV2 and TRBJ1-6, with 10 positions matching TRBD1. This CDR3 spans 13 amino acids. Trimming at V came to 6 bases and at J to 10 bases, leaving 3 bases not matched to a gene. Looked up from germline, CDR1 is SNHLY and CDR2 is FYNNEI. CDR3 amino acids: CASRPGQGSPLHF. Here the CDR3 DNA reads TGTGCCAGCAGGCCGGGACAGGGGTCACCCCTCCACTTT.

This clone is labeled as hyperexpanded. The DNA for the CDR3 is TGTGCCAGCAGCTCCGCGGGACAGGGCCAGCCCCAGCATTTT. Its protein is CASSSAGQGQPQHF. The J gene is TRBJ1-5, the V gene TRBV7-6; 9 nucleotides line up with TRBD1. The CDR3 length is 14 residues. CDR1 is SGHVS and CDR2 is FNYEAQ in the germline V gene. V was pared by 4 bases and J by 7 bases, with 5 bases of the junction left unmatched.

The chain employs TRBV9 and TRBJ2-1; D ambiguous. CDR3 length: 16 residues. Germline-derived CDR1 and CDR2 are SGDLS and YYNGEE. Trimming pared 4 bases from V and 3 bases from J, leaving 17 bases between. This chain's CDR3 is CASSIEQTPLYNEQFF. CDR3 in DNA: TGTGCCAGCAGCATCGAACAGACACCCCTCTACAATGAGCAGTTCTTC.

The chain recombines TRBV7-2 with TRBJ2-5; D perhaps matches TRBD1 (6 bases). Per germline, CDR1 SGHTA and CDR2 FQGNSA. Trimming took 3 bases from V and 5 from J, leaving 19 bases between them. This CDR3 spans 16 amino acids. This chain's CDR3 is CASSFRRDTLWETQYF. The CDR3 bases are TGTGCCAGCAGCTTTCGACGGGACACTTTGTGGGAGACCCAGTACTTC.

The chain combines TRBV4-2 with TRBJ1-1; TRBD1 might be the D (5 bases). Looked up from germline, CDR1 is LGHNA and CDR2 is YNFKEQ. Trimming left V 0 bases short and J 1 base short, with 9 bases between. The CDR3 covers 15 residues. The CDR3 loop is CASSQDDRQNTEAFF. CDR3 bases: TGTGCCAGCAGCCAAGATGACAGACAGAACACTGAAGCTTTCTTT.

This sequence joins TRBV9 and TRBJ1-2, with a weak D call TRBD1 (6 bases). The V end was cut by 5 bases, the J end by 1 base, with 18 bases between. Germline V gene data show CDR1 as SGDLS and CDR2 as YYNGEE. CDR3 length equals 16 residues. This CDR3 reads CASRDPRTDRNYGYTF. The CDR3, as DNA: TGTGCCAGCAGAGACCCACGGACAGACCGTAACTATGGCTACACCTTC.

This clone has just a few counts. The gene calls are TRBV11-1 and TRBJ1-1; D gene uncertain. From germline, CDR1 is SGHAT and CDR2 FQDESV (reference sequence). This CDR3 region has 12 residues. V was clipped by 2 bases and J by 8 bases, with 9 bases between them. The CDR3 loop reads CASSLLRGEAFF. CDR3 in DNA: TGTGCCAGCAGCTTACTACGGGGAGAAGCTTTCTTT.

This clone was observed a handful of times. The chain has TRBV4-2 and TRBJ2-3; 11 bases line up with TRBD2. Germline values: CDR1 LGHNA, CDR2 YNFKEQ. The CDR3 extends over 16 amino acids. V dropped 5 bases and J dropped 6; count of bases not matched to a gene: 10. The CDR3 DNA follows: TGTGCCAGCAGCTCCCCTTCTAGCGGGGGGCCGGATACGCAGTATTTT. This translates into CASSSPSSGGPDTQYF.

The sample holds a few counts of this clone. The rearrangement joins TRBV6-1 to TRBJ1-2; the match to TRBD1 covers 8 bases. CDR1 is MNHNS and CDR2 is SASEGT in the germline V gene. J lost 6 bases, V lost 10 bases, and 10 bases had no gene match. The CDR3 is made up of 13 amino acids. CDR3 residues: CATTTGAGDGYTF. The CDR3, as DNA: TGTGCCACCACGACAGGGGCAGGCGATGGCTACACCTTC.

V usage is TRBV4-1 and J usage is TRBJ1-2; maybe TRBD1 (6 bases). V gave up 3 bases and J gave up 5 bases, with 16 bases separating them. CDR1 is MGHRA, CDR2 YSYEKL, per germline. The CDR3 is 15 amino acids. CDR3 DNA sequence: TGCGCCAGCAGCCAGACGGTACAGGGTCTTTATGGCTACACCTTC. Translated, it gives CASSQTVQGLYGYTF.

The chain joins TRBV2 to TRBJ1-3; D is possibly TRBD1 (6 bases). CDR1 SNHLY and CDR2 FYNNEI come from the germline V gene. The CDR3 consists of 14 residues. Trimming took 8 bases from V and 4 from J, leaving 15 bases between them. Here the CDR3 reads CASRTQGTGNTIYF. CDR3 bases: TGTGCCAGCCGAACTCAGGGGACCGGAAACACCATATATTTT.

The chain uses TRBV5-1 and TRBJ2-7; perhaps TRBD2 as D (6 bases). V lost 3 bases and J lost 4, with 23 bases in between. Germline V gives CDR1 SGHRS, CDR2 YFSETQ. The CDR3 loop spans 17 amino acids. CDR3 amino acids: CASSSFIRDWGWYEQYF. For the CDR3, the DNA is TGCGCCAGCAGCTCTTTTATCCGGGACTGGGGTTGGTACGAGCAGTACTTC.

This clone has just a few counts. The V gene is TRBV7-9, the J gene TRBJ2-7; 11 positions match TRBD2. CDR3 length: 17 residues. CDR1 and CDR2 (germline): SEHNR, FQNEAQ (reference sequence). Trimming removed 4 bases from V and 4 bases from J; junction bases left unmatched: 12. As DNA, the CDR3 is TGTGCCAGCAGCTCCACTAGCGGGGGCCCTCTGGGGTACGAGCAGTACTTC. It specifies CASSSTSGGPLGYEQYF.

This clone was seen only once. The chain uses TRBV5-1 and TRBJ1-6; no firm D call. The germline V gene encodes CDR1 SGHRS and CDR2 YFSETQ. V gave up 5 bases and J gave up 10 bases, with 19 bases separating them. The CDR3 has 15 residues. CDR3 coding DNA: TGCGCCAGCAGGGAAGGTCCCGGGGATAGCTCACCCCTCCACTTT. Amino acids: CASREGPGDSSPLHF.